The clone carrying this TCR beta chain has only a few counts. Its specificity is not known. Source study methods: Differences in CDR3 between clinicopathological groups were drawn on to build a classifier intended to discriminate distant-metastatic papillary thyroid cancer patients. TCRdb re-called clones from the PCR reads using MiXCR. The V and J calls reflect TCRdb's pipeline rather than the authors' work. The sample carries tens of thousands of clones, about 20% recorded once. The entire patient cohort was treatment-naive prior to thyroid surgery. The data were obtained in a study of metastatic and nonmetastatic thyroid tumors. Across the study: Malignant thyroid and benign thyroid patients provided blood and tumor or nodule tissue whose repertoires were compared.

General study results and limits: Patients with malignant thyroid tumors reportedly had significantly higher TCR beta diversity than those with benign nodules, in blood and tumor.

Trimming took 1 base from V and 1 from J, leaving 8 bases between them. CDR1 and CDR2 (germline): SGHTA, FQGNSA. The CDR3 runs 14 residues. The sequencing sample was made of blood. The receptor was isolated from a female donor with papillary thyroid cancer or a benign thyroid nodule (not recorded which). Some clones in this sample may be carry-over from other donors' samples. The chain combines TRBV7-2 with TRBJ2-7; D unresolved. As DNA, the CDR3 is TGTGCCAGCAGCTTAGTGGATAGTTCCTACGAGCAGTACTTC. As protein: CASSLVDSSYEQYF. Drawing the rest from reference TRBV7-2 and TRBJ2-7, the complete variable domain is GAGVSQSPSNKVTEKGKDVELRCDPISGHTALYWYRQSLGQGLEFLIYFQGNSAPDKSGLPSDRFSAERTGGSVSTLTIQRTQQEDSAVYLCASSLVDSSYEQYFGPGTRLTVT.